The 14 T cell receptor beta chains below all came from one sample that was sequenced in a study of shared clonotypes between healthy human individuals. Clones were sequenced by immunoSEQ multiplex PCR, and TCRdb holds only the in-frame ones, with some missing. This repertoire shows fewer than 350,000 clones, roughly 84% found once; its top ten account for around 15%. The source material was memory CD8+ T cells sorted from blood. Specified subset: CD45RO+ cells pooled with CCR7-negative TemRA cells. These receptors all stem from a man in his late teens or twenties in good health.

CDR3 in DNA: TGTGCCAGCAGCCCCAGTTATGGGAAGAGGGGGGACACTGAAGCTTTCTTT. The encoded protein is CASSPSYGKRGDTEAFF. The rearrangement uses TRBV7-6 and TRBJ1-1; perhaps TRBD1 as D (6 bases). Trimming stripped 5 bases from V and 3 bases from J, with 22 bases between. The length of the CDR3 is 17 residues. Per the germline V gene, CDR1 is SGHVS and CDR2 is FNYEAQ.

The chain joins TRBV7-3 to TRBJ2-1, with 10 nucleotides matching TRBD2. The CDR3 runs 17 residues. Trimming took 4 bases from V and 0 from J; bases not matched to a gene: 6. Germline V lookup: CDR1 SGHTA, CDR2 FQGTGA. The CDR3 reads CASSSPPSGSSYNEQFF. The CDR3, as DNA: TGTGCCAGCAGCTCCCCTCCTAGCGGGAGCTCCTACAATGAGCAGTTCTTC.

The J gene is TRBJ1-2, the V gene TRBV6-6; 8 positions agree with TRBD1. The germline CDR1 and CDR2 sequences are MNHNY and SVGAGI (reference sequence). CDR3 size: 13 residues. Trimming at V came to 7 bases and at J to 8 bases, leaving 9 bases not matched to a gene. The CDR3 coding sequence is TGTGCCAGCACCCCGGACAGGGCGCACGGCTACACCTTC. This sequence encodes CASTPDRAHGYTF.

This clone showed up many times. Other DNA sequences in this specimen translate into the identical CDR3. The chain combines TRBV7-9 with TRBJ1-2; TRBD1 aligns across 7 bases. Germline CDR1 reads SEHNR; CDR2 reads FQNEAQ (reference sequence). CDR3 length: 13 amino acids. With 5 bases clipped from V and 6 bases from J, the junction kept 6 bases outside the gene matches. CDR3 region: CASSANTGDGYTF. CDR3 nucleotides: TGTGCCAGCAGCGCTAATACAGGGGATGGCTACACCTTC.

The J gene is TRBJ1-1, the V gene TRBV25-1; D not certain. CDR1 MGHDK and CDR2 SYGVNS come from the germline V gene. This CDR3 is 12 amino acids long. V lost 4 bases and J lost 4, with 7 bases in between. CDR3 sequence: CASSGQITEAFF. CDR3 nucleotide sequence: TGTGCCAGCAGTGGGCAGATCACTGAAGCTTTCTTT.

The gene calls are TRBV10-2 and TRBJ2-5; 7 bases match TRBD1. The CDR3 runs 16 residues. Trimming at V came to 1 base and at J to 2 bases, leaving 7 bases not matched to a gene. In germline, CDR1 is WSHSY, CDR2 SAAADI. CDR3 protein: CASSELTGTAQETQYF. CDR3 bases: TGCGCCAGCAGTGAGTTAACTGGGACAGCTCAAGAGACCCAGTACTTC.

This chain joins TRBV28 and TRBJ2-7; 10 nucleotides line up with TRBD2. The CDR3 is 13 amino acids. CDR1 is MDHEN, CDR2 SYDVKM, per germline. V shed 10 bases, J shed 5 bases, and the junction held 8 bases outside the gene matches. The CDR3 spells CAITAGGPHEQYF. DNA of the CDR3: TGTGCCATAACAGCGGGGGGGCCCCACGAGCAGTACTTC.

The V call is TRBV4-2, the J call TRBJ1-1; 7 nucleotides agree with TRBD1. CDR3 length: 13 amino acids. Looked up from germline, CDR1 is LGHNA and CDR2 is YNFKEQ. The CDR3: CAVDRDSGTEAFF. The CDR3 DNA reads as TGTGCAGTAGATCGGGACAGCGGCACTGAAGCTTTCTTT.

The V call is TRBV30, the J call TRBJ1-1, with TRBD1 identical over 7 bases. The CDR3 covers 13 residues. The V gene's germline CDR1 is GTSNPN and CDR2 SVGIG (reference sequence). V trimming: 1 base; J trimming: 5 bases; junction bases outside the gene matches: 4. CDR3 amino acids: CAWSDRGWTEAFF. Written as DNA, the CDR3 is TGTGCCTGGAGTGACAGGGGCTGGACTGAAGCTTTCTTT.

The CDR3 region is CAWSVLRANEQFF. CDR3 bases: TGTGCCTGGAGTGTACTTAGGGCGAATGAGCAGTTCTTC. The V gene is TRBV30, the J gene TRBJ2-1; D remains ambiguous. Trimming took off 0 bases at V and 7 bases at J, with 10 bases between the two ends. The CDR3 runs to 13 residues. Germline V gene lookup returns CDR1 GTSNPN and CDR2 SVGIG (reference sequence). Full variable domain (rest looked up from reference TRBV30 and TRBJ2-1): SQTIHQWPATLVQPVGSPLSLECTVEGTSNPNLYWYRQAAGRGLQLLFYSVGIGQISSEVPQNLSASRPQDRQFILSSKKLLLSDSGFYLCAWSVLRANEQFFGPGTRLTVL.

The J gene is TRBJ1-3, the V gene TRBV9, with 9 bases aligning to TRBD1. V lost 3 bases to trimming and J lost 0 bases; unmatched junction nucleotides: 4. Germline values: CDR1 SGDLS, CDR2 YYNGEE. This CDR3 has 16 residues. The DNA of the CDR3 is TGTGCCAGCAGCGCCGGGACAGGGACCTCTGGAAACACCATATATTTT. Translated, it gives CASSAGTGTSGNTIYF.

The chain recombines TRBV7-2 with TRBJ1-2; D is ambiguous. V was trimmed by 0 bases and J by 5 bases, leaving 7 bases between them. In germline, CDR1 is SGHTA, CDR2 FQGNSA. This CDR3 has 13 amino acids. The DNA for the CDR3 is TGTGCCAGCAGCTTAGCGCAGAATTATGGCTACACCTTC. Its translation is CASSLAQNYGYTF.

This sequence joins TRBV9 and TRBJ2-7; 9 bases match TRBD1. This CDR3 has 14 amino acids. V was pared by 3 bases and J by 2 bases, with 3 bases of the junction left unmatched. Looked up from germline, CDR1 is SGDLS and CDR2 is YYNGEE. The CDR3 coding sequence is TGTGCCAGCAGCGAAGGGACAGGGCCCTACGAGCAGTACTTC. Translation gives CASSEGTGPYEQYF.

V and J are TRBV4-1 and TRBJ2-4; D is uncertain. CDR1 MGHRA and CDR2 YSYEKL come from the germline V gene. This CDR3 region has 12 residues. V lost 3 bases to trimming and J lost 9 bases, with 9 bases between them. CDR3 coding DNA: TGCGCCAGCAGCCAGGACGAGGTCATTCAGTACTTC. Translation gives CASSQDEVIQYF.